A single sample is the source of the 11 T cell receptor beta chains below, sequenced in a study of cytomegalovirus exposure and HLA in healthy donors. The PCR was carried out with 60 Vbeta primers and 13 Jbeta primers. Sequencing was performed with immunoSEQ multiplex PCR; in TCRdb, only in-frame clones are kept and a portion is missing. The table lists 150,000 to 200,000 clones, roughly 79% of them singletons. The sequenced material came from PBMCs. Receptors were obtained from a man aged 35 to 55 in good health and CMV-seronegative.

CDR3 sequence: CASSYEGSPPYNEQFF. The DNA for the CDR3 is TGTGCCAGCAGTTACGAGGGCTCGCCCCCCTACAATGAGCAGTTCTTC. J is TRBJ2-1 and V is TRBV6-6; D perhaps matches TRBD2 (5 bases). This CDR3 is 16 amino acids long. The ends were cut back, 2 bases at V and 2 bases at J, with 13 bases in the middle. Germline V lookup: CDR1 MNHNY, CDR2 SVGAGI (reference sequence).

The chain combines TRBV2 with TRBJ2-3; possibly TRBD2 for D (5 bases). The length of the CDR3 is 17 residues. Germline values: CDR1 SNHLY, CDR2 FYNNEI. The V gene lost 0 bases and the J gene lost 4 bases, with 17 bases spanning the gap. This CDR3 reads CASSEAARLLGADTQYF. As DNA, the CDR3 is TGTGCCAGCAGTGAAGCAGCAAGGCTACTAGGCGCAGATACGCAGTATTTT.

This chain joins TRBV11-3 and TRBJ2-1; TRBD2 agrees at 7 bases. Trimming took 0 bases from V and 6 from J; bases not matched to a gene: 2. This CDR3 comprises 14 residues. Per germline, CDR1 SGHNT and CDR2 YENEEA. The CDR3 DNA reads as TGTGCCAGCAGCTTAGAGGGAGGGTCCAATGAGCAGTTCTTC. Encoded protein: CASSLEGGSNEQFF.

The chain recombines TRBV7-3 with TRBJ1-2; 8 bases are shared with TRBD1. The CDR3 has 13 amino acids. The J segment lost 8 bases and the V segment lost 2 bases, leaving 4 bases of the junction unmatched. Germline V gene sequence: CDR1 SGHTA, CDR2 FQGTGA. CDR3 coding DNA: TGTGCCAGCAGCTTAGGACAGGGCCGGGGCTACACCTTC. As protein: CASSLGQGRGYTF.

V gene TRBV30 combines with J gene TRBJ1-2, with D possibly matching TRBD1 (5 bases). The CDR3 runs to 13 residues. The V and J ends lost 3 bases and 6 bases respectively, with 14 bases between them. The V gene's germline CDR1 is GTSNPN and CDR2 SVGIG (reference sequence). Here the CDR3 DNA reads TGTGCCTGGAGATCTTGGCGGGGGAATGGCTACACCTTC. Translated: CAWRSWRGNGYTF.

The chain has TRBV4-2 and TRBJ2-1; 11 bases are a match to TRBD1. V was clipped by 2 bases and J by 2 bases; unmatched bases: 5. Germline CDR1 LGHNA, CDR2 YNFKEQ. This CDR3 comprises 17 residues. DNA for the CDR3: TGTGCCAGCAGCCAAAATCCGGGACAGGGGGCCTACAATGAGCAGTTCTTC. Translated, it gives CASSQNPGQGAYNEQFF.

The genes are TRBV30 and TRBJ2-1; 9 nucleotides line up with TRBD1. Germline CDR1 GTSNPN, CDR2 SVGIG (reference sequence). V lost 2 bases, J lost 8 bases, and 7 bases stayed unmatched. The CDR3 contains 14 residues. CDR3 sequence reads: CAWSTGQGIDEQFF. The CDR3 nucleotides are TGTGCCTGGAGTACTGGACAGGGGATAGATGAGCAGTTCTTC.

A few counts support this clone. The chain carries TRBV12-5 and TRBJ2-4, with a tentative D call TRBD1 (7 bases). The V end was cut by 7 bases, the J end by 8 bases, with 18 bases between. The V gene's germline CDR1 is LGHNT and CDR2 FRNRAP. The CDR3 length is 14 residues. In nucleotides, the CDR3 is TGTGCTAGTGCCGAGGGGGCGGGGATGGACATTCAGTACTTC. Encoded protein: CASAEGAGMDIQYF.

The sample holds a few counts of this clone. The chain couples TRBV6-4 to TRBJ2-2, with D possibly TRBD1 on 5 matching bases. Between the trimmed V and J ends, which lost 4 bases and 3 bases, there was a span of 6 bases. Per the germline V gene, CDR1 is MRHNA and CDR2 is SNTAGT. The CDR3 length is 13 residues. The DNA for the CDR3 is TGTGCCAGCAGTGCCAGGGACACCGGGGAGCTGTTTTTT. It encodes CASSARDTGELFF.

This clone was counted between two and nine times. The CDR3 DNA follows: TGTGCCAGCACCGGGAGGGCGGGCACCGGGGAGCTGTTTTTT. It specifies CASTGRAGTGELFF. The genes are TRBV2 and TRBJ2-2; 8 bases line up with TRBD2. The germline CDR1 and CDR2 sequences are SNHLY and FYNNEI. V was clipped by 7 bases and J by 4 bases; unmatched bases: 5. CDR3 length: 14 residues. Combining the CDR3 with reference TRBV2 and TRBJ2-2 gives the whole variable domain EPEVTQTPSHQVTQMGQEVILRCVPISNHLYFYWYRQILGQKVEFLVSFYNNEISEKSEIFDDQFSVERPDGSNFTLKIRSTKLEDSAMYFCASTGRAGTGELFFGEGSRLTVL.

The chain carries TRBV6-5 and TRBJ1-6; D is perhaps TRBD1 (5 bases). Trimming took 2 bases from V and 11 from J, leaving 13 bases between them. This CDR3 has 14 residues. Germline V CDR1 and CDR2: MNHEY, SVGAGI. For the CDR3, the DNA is TGTGCCAGCAGTTACGATCAGGGTAGACCACCCCTCCACTTT. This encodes CASSYDQGRPPLHF.